Presented here are 9 T cell receptor beta chains from one specimen sequenced in a study of control samples from healthy donors and cancer patients. The repertoire was sequenced with immunoSEQ multiplex PCR; TCRdb's copy has only in-frame clones and lacks some. The repertoire includes about 160,000 clones, 94% of them detected once, and around 9.3% sits in the top ten. What was sequenced was blood. The origin of the receptors is a middle-aged woman in good health.

This chain links TRBV6-2 or TRBV6-3 with TRBJ1-2; D is possibly TRBD1 (6 bases). V was trimmed by 4 bases and J by 0 bases, leaving 15 bases between them. The germline V gene has CDR1 MNHEY and CDR2 SVGEGT. The CDR3 covers 16 residues. CDR3 coding DNA: TGTGCCAGCAGTTCCGCGGGACAAGAAGCTAACTATGGCTACACCTTC. Protein: CASSSAGQEANYGYTF.

CDR3 DNA: TGTGCCAGTAGTATTGGGACAGGGGGGATTTACGAGCAGTACTTC. Its translation is CASSIGTGGIYEQYF. The genes are TRBV19 and TRBJ2-7; 11 nucleotides line up with TRBD1. This CDR3 contains 15 residues. J lost 4 bases, V lost 3 bases, and 5 bases had no gene match. Germline-derived CDR1 and CDR2 are LNHDA and SQIVND (reference sequence).

The chain carries TRBV7-2 and TRBJ2-7; D is ambiguous. Germline V gene data show CDR1 as SGHTA and CDR2 as FQGNSA. V was trimmed by 5 bases and J by 3 bases, leaving 8 bases between them. The CDR3 is 12 residues long. In DNA, the CDR3 is TGTGCCAGCAGCCCCAACCTCTACGAGCAGTACTTC. Translated, it gives CASSPNLYEQYF.

This chain joins TRBV9 and TRBJ1-1, with D possibly TRBD1 on 5 matching bases. This CDR3 has 15 residues. Germline V gene sequence: CDR1 SGDLS, CDR2 YYNGEE. V lost 0 bases to trimming and J lost 0 bases, with 9 bases between them. The CDR3 spells CASSVEGRVNTEAFF. The CDR3 coding sequence is TGTGCCAGCAGCGTAGAAGGCAGGGTGAACACTGAAGCTTTCTTT.

The chain links TRBV6-2 or TRBV6-3 to TRBJ2-1; 9 bases agree with TRBD1. In germline, CDR1 is MNHEY, CDR2 SVGEGT. This CDR3 spans 16 amino acids. V gave up 0 bases and J gave up 6 bases; unmatched junction bases: 6. In DNA, the CDR3 is TGTGCCAGCAGTTACTCTGGGACAGGGAGGAGCAATGAGCAGTTCTTC. It codes for CASSYSGTGRSNEQFF.

The chain combines TRBV6-2 or TRBV6-3 with TRBJ1-4; the D is unclear. The CDR3 extends over 13 amino acids. CDR1 is MNHEY, CDR2 SVGEGT, per germline. Trimming took off 6 bases at V and 7 bases at J, with 12 bases between the two ends. The CDR3 coding sequence is TGTGCCAGCAGCCGAGATCCATCTGAAAAACTGTTTTTT. This encodes CASSRDPSEKLFF.

V is TRBV5-8 and J is TRBJ2-7; TRBD2 is a possible D gene (6 bases). The CDR3 totals 13 residues. Germline assignment: CDR1 SGHTS and CDR2 YDEGEE. Trimming took 2 bases from V and 4 from J, leaving 10 bases between them. CDR3 loop: CASSFPGTYEQYF. The CDR3 nucleotides read TGTGCCAGCAGCTTCCCCGGGACTTACGAGCAGTACTTC.

The J gene is TRBJ1-2, the V gene TRBV7-9; 8 bases are shared with TRBD1. Trimming at V came to 5 bases and at J to 2 bases, leaving 4 bases not matched to a gene. CDR3 length: 14 residues. Germline values: CDR1 SEHNR, CDR2 FQNEAQ (reference sequence). DNA for the CDR3: TGTGCCAGCAGCCCCCGGACAGGGAACTATGGCTACACCTTC. Translating it yields CASSPRTGNYGYTF.

The rearrangement links TRBV5-1 to TRBJ2-2; the match to TRBD2 covers 8 bases. The CDR3 contains 16 residues. The germline gives CDR1 SGHRS, CDR2 YFSETQ. V gave up 0 bases and J gave up 1 base; unmatched junction bases: 2. The CDR3 loop is CASSLATSGNTGELFF. CDR3 sequence (DNA): TGCGCCAGCAGCTTGGCCACTAGCGGGAACACCGGGGAGCTGTTTTTT.